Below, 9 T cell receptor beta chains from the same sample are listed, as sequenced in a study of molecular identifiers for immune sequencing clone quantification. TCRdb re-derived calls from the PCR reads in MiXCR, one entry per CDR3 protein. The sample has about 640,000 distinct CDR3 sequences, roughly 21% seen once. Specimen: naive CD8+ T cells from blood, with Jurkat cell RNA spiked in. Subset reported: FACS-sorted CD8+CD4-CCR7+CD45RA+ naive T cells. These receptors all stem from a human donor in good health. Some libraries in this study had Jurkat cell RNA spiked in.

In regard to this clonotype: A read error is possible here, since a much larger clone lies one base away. CDR3 nucleotide sequence: TGTGCCATCAGTTTATCGGGGCACATGAACACTGAAGCTTTCTTT. This codes for CAISLSGHMNTEAFF. The chain employs TRBV28 and TRBJ1-1; maybe TRBD1 (5 bases). CDR3 length: 15 residues. CDR1 and CDR2 (germline): MDHEN, SYDVKM.

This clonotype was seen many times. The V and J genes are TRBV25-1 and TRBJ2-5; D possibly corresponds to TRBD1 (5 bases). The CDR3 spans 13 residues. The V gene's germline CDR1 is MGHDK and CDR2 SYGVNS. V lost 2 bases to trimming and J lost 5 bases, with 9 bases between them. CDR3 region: CASSEQGWETQYF. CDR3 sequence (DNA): TGTGCCAGCAGTGAACAGGGCTGGGAGACCCAGTACTTC.

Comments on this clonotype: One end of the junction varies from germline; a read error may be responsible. CDR3 amino acids: CASSPSRGDRVWGANF. CDR3 in DNA: TGCGCCAGCAGCCCGAGTAGGGGGGACAGGGTGTGGGGGGCGAACTTC. This rearrangement joins TRBV4-1 to TRBJ2-7; 9 bases are a match to TRBD1. The CDR3 sequence is 16 residues long. Germline assignment: CDR1 MGHRA and CDR2 YSYEKL.

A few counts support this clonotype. This chain's CDR3 is CASKGWETQYF. Written as DNA, the CDR3 is TGTGCCAGCAAGGGGTGGGAGACCCAGTACTTC. J is TRBJ2-5 and V is TRBV7-9, with D tentatively TRBD1 (5 bases). Germline CDR1 reads SEHNR; CDR2 reads FQNEAQ (reference sequence). The CDR3 is 11 amino acids. V lost 7 bases to trimming and J lost 5 bases, with 8 bases between them.

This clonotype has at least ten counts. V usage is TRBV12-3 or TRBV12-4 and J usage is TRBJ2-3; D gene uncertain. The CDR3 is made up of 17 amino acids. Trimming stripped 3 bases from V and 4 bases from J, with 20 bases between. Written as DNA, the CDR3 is TGTGCCAGCAGTTTTTACCCCACGTCAGACATCCCAGATACGCAGTATTTT. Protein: CASSFYPTSDIPDTQYF.

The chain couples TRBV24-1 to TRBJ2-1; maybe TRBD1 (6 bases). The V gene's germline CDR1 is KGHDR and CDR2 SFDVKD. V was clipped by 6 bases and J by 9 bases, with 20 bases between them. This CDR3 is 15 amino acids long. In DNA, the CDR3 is TGTGCCACCAGTCCCCAGGGGTTCACCCTCGGTGAGCAGTTCTTC. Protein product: CATSPQGFTLGEQFF.

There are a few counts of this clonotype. CDR3 nucleotide sequence: TGTGCCAGCAGCTTAAATCGTAGGGGAGCTTTCTTT. It codes for CASSLNRRGAFF. The chain joins TRBV7-9 to TRBJ1-1; weak D call: TRBD1 (5 bases). With 2 bases removed from V and 10 bases from J, the gap between germline ends came to 11 bases. The CDR3 totals 12 residues. Germline values: CDR1 SEHNR, CDR2 FQNEAQ (reference sequence).

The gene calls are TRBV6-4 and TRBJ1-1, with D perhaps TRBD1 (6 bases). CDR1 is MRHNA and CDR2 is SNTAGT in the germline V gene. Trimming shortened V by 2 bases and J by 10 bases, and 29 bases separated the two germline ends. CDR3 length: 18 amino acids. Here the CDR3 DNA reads TGTGCCAGCAGTGACACGCTGACTTATGGAGGGGGGAAGGTGACAGCTTTCTTT. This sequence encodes CASSDTLTYGGGKVTAFF.

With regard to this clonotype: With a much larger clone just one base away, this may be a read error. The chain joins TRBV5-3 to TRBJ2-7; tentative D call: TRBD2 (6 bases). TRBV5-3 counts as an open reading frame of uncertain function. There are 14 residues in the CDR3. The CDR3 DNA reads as TGTGCCAGCAGCTTGCCCGGGGGACTGAACGAGCAGCACTTC. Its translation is CASSLPGGLNEQHF.